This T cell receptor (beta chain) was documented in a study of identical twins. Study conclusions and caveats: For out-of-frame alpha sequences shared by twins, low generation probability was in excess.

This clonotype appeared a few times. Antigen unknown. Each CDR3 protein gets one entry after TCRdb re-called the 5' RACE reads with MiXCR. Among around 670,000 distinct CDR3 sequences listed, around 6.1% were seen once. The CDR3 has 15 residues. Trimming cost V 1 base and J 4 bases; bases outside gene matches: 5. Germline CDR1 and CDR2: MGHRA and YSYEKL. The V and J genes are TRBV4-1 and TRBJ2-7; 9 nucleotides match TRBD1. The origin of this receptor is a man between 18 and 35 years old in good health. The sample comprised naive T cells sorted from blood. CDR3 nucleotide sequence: TGCGCCAGCAGCCAAGGGGACAGGGCCCCTTACGAGCAGTACTTC. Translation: CASSQGDRAPYEQYF.